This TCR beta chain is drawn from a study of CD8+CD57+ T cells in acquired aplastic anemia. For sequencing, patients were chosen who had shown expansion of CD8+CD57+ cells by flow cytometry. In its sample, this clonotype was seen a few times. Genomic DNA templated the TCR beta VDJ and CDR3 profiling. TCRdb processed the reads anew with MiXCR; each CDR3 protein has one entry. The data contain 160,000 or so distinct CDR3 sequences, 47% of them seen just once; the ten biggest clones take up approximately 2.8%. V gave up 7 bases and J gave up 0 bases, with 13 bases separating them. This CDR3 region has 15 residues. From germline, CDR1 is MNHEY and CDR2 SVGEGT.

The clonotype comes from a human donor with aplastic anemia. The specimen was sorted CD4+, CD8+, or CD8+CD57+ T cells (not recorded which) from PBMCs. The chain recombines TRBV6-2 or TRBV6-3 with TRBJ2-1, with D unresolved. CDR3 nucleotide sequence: TGTGCCAGCACCTTAATAGAGAGCTCCTACAATGAGCAGTTCTTC. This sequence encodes CASTLIESSYNEQFF.